What follows are 9 T cell receptor beta chains derived from one specimen sequenced in a study of Tregs in tolerant kidney transplant recipients. The nonmyeloablative bone marrow transplants came from related graft donors, with transient mixed chimerism. The data were produced by immunoSEQ multiplex PCR, yet TCRdb's version contains in-frame clones alone and is incomplete. The sample contains about 21,000 clones, 81% of which appear only once. The specimen comprised CD8+ T cells from blood (PBMCs), sampled 6 months after the transplant. These TCRs come from a human patient who received a combined kidney and bone marrow transplant. The graft donor may be the source of some T cells.

This clone is classed as medium-sized (0.01 to 0.1%). This rearrangement joins TRBV6-5 to TRBJ1-1; 7 bases match TRBD1. The CDR3 sequence is 14 residues long. CDR1 is MNHEY, CDR2 SVGAGI, per germline. J lost 4 bases, V lost 6 bases, and 8 bases had no gene match. CDR3 bases: TGTGCCAGCAGCGAAGGACAGGAATTCACTGAAGCTTTCTTT. Translation: CASSEGQEFTEAFF.

This clone was seen only a few times. The CDR3 DNA is TGTGCCAGCAGCCCGGGACAGGGCAATGAGCAGTTCTTC. It specifies CASSPGQGNEQFF. This rearrangement joins TRBV6-5 to TRBJ2-1; 9 bases align to TRBD1. The junction had 3 bases not matched to a gene; V was cut back by 6 bases and J by 6 bases. The CDR3 is 13 residues long. Per germline, CDR1 MNHEY and CDR2 SVGAGI.

The chain employs TRBV27 and TRBJ2-2; D is ambiguous. The CDR3 covers 14 residues. CDR1 and CDR2 from the germline V gene are MNHEY and SMNVEV (reference sequence). V lost 0 bases and J lost 7, with 9 bases in between. CDR3 nucleotide sequence: TGTGCCAGCAGTTTATCACTTTTGGTCGGGGAGCTGTTTTTT. Residues: CASSLSLLVGELFF.

The V call is TRBV6-1, the J call TRBJ1-1; D remains ambiguous. This CDR3 comprises 16 residues. CDR1 is MNHNS and CDR2 is SASEGT in the germline V gene. V was cut by 1 base and J by 3 bases, with 15 bases left in between. The CDR3 protein is CASSEDRWEVDTEAFF. The CDR3 bases are TGTGCCAGCAGTGAAGATCGTTGGGAGGTGGACACTGAAGCTTTCTTT.

This sequence joins TRBV9 and TRBJ2-2, with 7 nucleotides matching TRBD2. From germline, CDR1 is SGDLS and CDR2 YYNGEE. Trimming removed 1 base from V and 5 bases from J; junction bases left unmatched: 8. The CDR3 extends over 16 amino acids. The CDR3 protein is CASSVRAGVRTGELFF. The CDR3 DNA follows: TGTGCCAGCAGCGTAAGGGCGGGAGTAAGGACCGGGGAGCTGTTTTTT.

The rearrangement links TRBV7-8 to TRBJ2-5, with TRBD1 matching 10 bases. The J call is doubtful: the DNA matches TRBJ2-7 better. Germline CDR1 SGHVS, CDR2 FQNEAQ. CDR3 length: 13 residues. The CDR3: CASSGGTGDEQYF. Written as DNA, the CDR3 is TGTGCCAGCAGCGGAGGGACAGGGGACGAGCAGTACTTC.

Here the CDR3 DNA reads TGCGCCAGCAGTGAGCACGAAGCATGCTCTGGGGCCAACGTCCTGACTTTC. Its protein product is CASSEHEACSGANVLTF. V gene TRBV10-1 combines with J gene TRBJ2-6; D gene ambiguous. The CDR3 extends over 17 amino acids. Germline V CDR1 and CDR2: WNHNN, SYGVQD (reference sequence). Trimming cost V 2 bases and J 0 bases, with 11 bases left between them.

The gene calls are TRBV7-6 and TRBJ2-7, with 11 bases lining up with TRBD2. This CDR3 is built from 15 residues. The germline V gene has CDR1 SGHVS and CDR2 FNYEAQ. J was trimmed by 4 bases and V by 1 base; bases with no gene match: 3. CDR3 sequence (DNA): TGTGCCAGCAGCTTAGGAACTAGCGGGAGTTACGAGCAGTACTTC. As protein: CASSLGTSGSYEQYF.

The CDR3 protein is CATGTSGRYTGELFF. The CDR3 bases are TGTGCCACGGGAACTAGCGGGAGGTACACCGGGGAGCTGTTTTTT. The chain links TRBV15 to TRBJ2-2, with 12 bases fitting TRBD2. There are 15 residues in the CDR3. The trim removed 9 bases at V and 3 bases at J, leaving 5 bases unmatched. CDR1 and CDR2 (germline): LNHNV, YYDKDF (reference sequence).